The 13 T cell receptor beta chains listed next were all sequenced from one sample in a study of neurological immune-mediated disorders. TCRdb re-called the 5' RACE reads with MiXCR, one entry per CDR3 protein. The data show about 90,000 distinct CDR3 sequences, around 14% seen once. Time point in this sample: longitudinal time-point 2. Input material: PBMCs. The receptors come from a female donor with HTLV-1-associated myelopathy (HAM/TSP).

V usage is TRBV28 and J usage is TRBJ2-2; tentatively, D is TRBD2 (5 bases). V was pared by 9 bases and J by 7 bases, with 12 bases between. This CDR3 is built from 12 residues. Germline V gene data show CDR1 as MDHEN and CDR2 as SYDVKM. CDR3 amino acids: CASPLRVGELFF. For the CDR3, the DNA is TGTGCCAGTCCCTTGAGGGTCGGGGAGCTGTTTTTT.

The table lists this clonotype with a few counts. A read error is possible here, since a much larger clone lies one base away. The chain couples TRBV14 to TRBJ2-6, with D unresolved. In germline, CDR1 is SGHDN, CDR2 FVKESK. This CDR3 has 16 amino acids. This CDR3 is CVSSPFRSSGANVLTF. The CDR3 DNA reads TGTGTCAGCAGCCCGTTCAGGAGCTCTGGGGCCAACGTCCTGACTTTC.

This clonotype occurred many times. The chain combines TRBV4-1 with TRBJ1-5, with 9 bases that match TRBD1. The CDR3 is 17 amino acids. The germline V gene encodes CDR1 MGHRA and CDR2 YSYEKL. Trimming took 1 base from V and 7 from J; bases not matched to a gene: 11. CDR3 region: CASSQVAGTGYDQPQHF. The CDR3 DNA reads as TGCGCCAGCAGCCAAGTGGCCGGGACAGGGTATGACCAGCCCCAGCATTTT.

This clonotype was detected ten times or more. The CDR3 loop is CASSRMDRRGTSGGTTGELFF. DNA of the CDR3: TGCGCCAGCAGCCGAATGGACCGCCGGGGGACTAGCGGGGGGACCACCGGGGAGCTGTTTTTT. V is TRBV4-1 and J is TRBJ2-2, with TRBD2 matching 15 bases. The junction had 16 bases not matched to a gene; V was cut back by 4 bases and J by 4 bases. The CDR3 is 21 amino acids. Germline CDR1 and CDR2: MGHRA and YSYEKL.

This clonotype was counted many times. The chain combines TRBV2 with TRBJ2-3; 10 bases fit TRBD2. Germline loops: CDR1 SNHLY, CDR2 FYNNEI. This CDR3 region has 15 residues. V gave up 10 bases and J gave up 2 bases; unmatched junction bases: 9. In DNA, the CDR3 is TGTGCCATCCGACGGCTAGCGGGGGTCACAGATACGCAGTATTTT. Translating gives CAIRRLAGVTDTQYF.

This clonotype was counted at least ten times. The chain uses TRBV9 and TRBJ2-3; D is tentatively TRBD1 or TRBD2 (6 bases each). V was cut by 4 bases and J by 7 bases, with 13 bases left in between. There are 13 residues in the CDR3. Germline CDR1 and CDR2: SGDLS and YYNGEE. CDR3 sequence reads: CASSKGGLHTQYF. CDR3 nucleotide sequence: TGTGCCAGCAGCAAAGGGGGGCTACATACGCAGTATTTT.

This clonotype was recorded at least ten times. The chain couples TRBV20-1 to TRBJ1-4; D perhaps matches TRBD1 (6 bases). The CDR3 runs 13 residues. Between the trimmed V and J ends, which lost 3 bases and 7 bases, there was a span of 12 bases. Germline CDR1 and CDR2: DFQATT and SNEGSKA (reference sequence). CDR3 coding DNA: TGCAGTGCTAGTCAAGGGGGTGGTGAAAAACTGTTTTTT. Amino acids: CSASQGGGEKLFF.

This clonotype showed up many times. This chain connects TRBV5-1 to TRBJ2-3; 7 nucleotides match TRBD1. CDR3 length equals 13 residues. Germline V gene sequence: CDR1 SGHRS, CDR2 YFSETQ. The trim removed 0 bases at V and 11 bases at J, leaving 6 bases unmatched. The CDR3 nucleotides read TGCGCCAGCAGCTTGGCCAGTACAGGGGTGCAGTATTTT. Residues: CASSLASTGVQYF.

There are many counts of this clonotype. The chain links TRBV6-6 to TRBJ2-3; tentatively, D is TRBD2 (6 bases). The V end lost 2 bases, the J end lost 2 bases, and 14 bases lay between the germline ends. The CDR3 spans 16 residues. Germline V gene sequence: CDR1 MNHNY, CDR2 SVGAGI (reference sequence). CDR3 protein: CASSYQLSGPTDTQYF. The CDR3 DNA is TGTGCCAGCAGTTACCAGCTCAGCGGGCCCACAGATACGCAGTATTTT.

At least ten counts were recorded for this clonotype. The V and J genes are TRBV7-3 and TRBJ1-6, with D perhaps matching TRBD1 (5 bases). Germline-derived CDR1 and CDR2 are SGHTA and FQGTGA. V lost 5 bases and J lost 9, with 17 bases in between. This CDR3 comprises 15 residues. The CDR3 DNA reads TGTGCCAGCAGCCAGACCGACAGACTGACTTCACCCCTCCACTTT. Protein: CASSQTDRLTSPLHF.

This chain uses TRBV5-4 with TRBJ2-7; D possibly corresponds to TRBD1 (5 bases). V dropped 2 bases and J dropped 2 bases, with 8 bases sitting between them. The germline gives CDR1 SGHNT, CDR2 YYREEE (reference sequence). This CDR3 is 13 amino acids long. In DNA, the CDR3 is TGTGCCAGCAGCTTTGCAGGGACCTACGAGCAGTACTTC. This gives the protein CASSFAGTYEQYF. The full variable domain, completed using reference TRBV5-4 and TRBJ2-7, is ETGVTQSPTHLIKTRGQQVTLRCSSQSGHNTVSWYQQALGQGPQFIFQYYREEENGRGNFPPRFSGLQFPNYSSELNVNALELDDSALYLCASSFAGTYEQYFGPGTRLTVT.

Note on this clonotype: This sequence may be a read error, since a much larger clone differs from it by one base. J is TRBJ2-1 and V is TRBV28, with 9 positions matching TRBD1. Germline values: CDR1 MDHEN, CDR2 SYDVKM. The CDR3 contains 16 residues. CDR3 bases: TGTGTCAGCAGTCCAAGTCCGGGACAGGGACAGAATGAGCAGTTCTTC. Translated: CVSSPSPGQGQNEQFF.

This clonotype was found many times. V gene TRBV12-5 combines with J gene TRBJ1-2; the D gene is possibly TRBD1 (6 bases). Looked up from germline, CDR1 is LGHNT and CDR2 is FRNRAP. V lost 2 bases, J lost 0 bases, and 13 bases lay in between. CDR3 size: 16 residues. CDR3 sequence reads: CASGLTTGPTNYGYTF. The CDR3 coding sequence is TGTGCTAGTGGTTTGACTACAGGGCCAACTAACTATGGCTACACCTTC.